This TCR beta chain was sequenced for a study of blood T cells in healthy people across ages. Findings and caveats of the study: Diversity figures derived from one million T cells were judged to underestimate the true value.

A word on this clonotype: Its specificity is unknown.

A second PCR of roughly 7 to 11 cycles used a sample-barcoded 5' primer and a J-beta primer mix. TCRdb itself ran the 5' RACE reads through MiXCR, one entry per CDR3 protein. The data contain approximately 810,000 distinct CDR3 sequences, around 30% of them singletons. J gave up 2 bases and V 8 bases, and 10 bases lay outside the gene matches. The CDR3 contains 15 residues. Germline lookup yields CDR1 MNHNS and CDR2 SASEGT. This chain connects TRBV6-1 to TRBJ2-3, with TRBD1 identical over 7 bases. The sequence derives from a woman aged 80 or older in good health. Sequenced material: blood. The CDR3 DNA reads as TGTGCCAGCTTATACCGGGACAGCTACACAGATACGCAGTATTTT. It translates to CASLYRDSYTDTQYF.